This is a list of T cell receptor beta chains from one sample in a study of T cell responses to AZD1222 COVID-19 vaccine. Sequencing used immunoSEQ multiplex PCR; TCRdb keeps in-frame clones, though not all of them. This table has about 81,000 clones, about nine tenths appearing once. This sample comprised peripheral blood, obtained 28 days after the second AZD1222 dose. These receptors came from an adult who received the AZD1222 COVID-19 vaccine. The CDR3 runs from the conserved cysteine through the conserved F or W. The D gene is left open where the match is weak. Clone sizes are given selectively: once, few, many, or a class where the clone is expanded.

CDR3	DNA	V	J	size	D
CASSVIGTSPLHF	TGTGCCAGCAGCGTAATAGGGACGTCACCCCTCCACTTT	TRBV9	TRBJ1-6	once	NA
CASSQGGGRLDTQYF	TGCGCCAGCAGCCAAGGCGGGGGGCGCTTAGATACGCAGTATTTT	TRBV4-1	TRBJ2-3	NA	TRBD2
CASSGDDRVEAFF	TGCGCCAGCAGTGGCGACGACAGGGTTGAAGCTTTCTTT	TRBV10-2	TRBJ1-1	few	TRBD1
CASSLGGQISGNTIYF	TGTGCCAGCAGCTTAGGAGGGCAAATCTCTGGAAACACCATATATTTT	TRBV7-2	TRBJ1-3	once	NA
CASSPSGTTTNEKLFF	TGTGCCAGCAGTCCATCTGGGACAACAACTAATGAAAAACTGTTTTTT	TRBV7-9	TRBJ1-4	NA	NA
CASSLGDRIETQYF	TGTGCCAGCAGTTTAGGGGACAGGATTGAGACCCAGTACTTC	TRBV28	TRBJ2-5	NA	TRBD1
CASSRSGGGRDEQFF	TGTGCCAGCAGTCGTAGCGGGGGGGGCCGCGATGAGCAGTTCTTC	TRBV6-5	TRBJ2-1	NA	TRBD2
CASSVQQGFGETQYF	TGTGCCAGCAGTGTCCAACAGGGGTTTGGGGAGACCCAGTACTTC	TRBV25-1	TRBJ2-5	NA	TRBD1
CASSLEPRGVYGYTF	TGTGCCAGCAGCTTAGAGCCCAGGGGGGTTTATGGCTACACCTTC	TRBV7-2	TRBJ1-2	NA	TRBD1
CASSFSRGVQETQYF	TGTGCCAGCAGCTTTTCGCGGGGGGTCCAAGAGACCCAGTACTTC	TRBV7-2	TRBJ2-5	NA	TRBD2
CASSVDDRGNTIYF	TGTGCCAGCAGCGTAGATGACAGAGGAAACACCATATATTTT	TRBV9	TRBJ1-3	once	NA
CASSRRGQGYGYTF	TGTGCCAGCAGTCGCAGGGGACAGGGATATGGCTACACCTTC	TRBV28	TRBJ1-2	NA	TRBD1
CASSPGQLLNEKLFF	TGTGCCAGTAGTCCGGGACAGTTACTTAATGAAAAACTGTTTTTT	TRBV19	TRBJ1-4	once	TRBD1
CASSFRQETEAFF	TGTGCCAGCAGTTTCCGGCAGGAAACTGAAGCTTTCTTT	TRBV27	TRBJ1-1	once	NA
CASSDSRDRASPLHF	TGTGCCAGCAGTGACTCACGAGACAGGGCTTCACCCCTCCACTTT	TRBV6-4	TRBJ1-6	NA	TRBD1
CASSPPGQRTYEQYF	TGTGCCAGCAGCCCCCCGGGACAGAGAACCTACGAGCAGTACTTC	TRBV7-9	TRBJ2-7	NA	TRBD1
CASSPTGLEQFF	TGTGCCAGCAGTCCGACAGGACTTGAGCAGTTCTTC	TRBV27	TRBJ2-1	NA	NA
CASSLGAALGEAFF	TGTGCCAGCAGCTTAGGTGCAGCGCTGGGTGAAGCTTTCTTT	TRBV7-2	TRBJ1-1	NA	NA
CASSLGQGNEKLFF	TGTGCCAGCAGCTTGGGACAGGGGAATGAAAAACTGTTTTTT	TRBV5-6	TRBJ1-4	NA	TRBD1
CATGDGNYGYTF	TGTGCCACCGGGGACGGTAACTATGGCTACACCTTC	TRBV24-1	TRBJ1-2	NA	NA
CATSAWDTPYGYTF	TGTGCCACCAGTGCCTGGGACACCCCGTATGGCTACACCTTC	TRBV24-1	TRBJ1-2	NA	NA
CASSSAGTLNEKLFF	TGTGCCAGCAGCTCCGCCGGGACACTGAATGAAAAACTGTTTTTT	TRBV5-4	TRBJ1-4	NA	NA
CASSQSNGPDEKLFF	TGCGCCAGCAGTCAATCAAACGGACCAGATGAAAAACTGTTTTTT	TRBV23-1	TRBJ1-4	NA	NA
CASSQFIQDEQYF	TGTGCCAGCAGCCAATTTATCCAGGACGAGCAGTACTTC	TRBV16	TRBJ2-7	NA	NA
CASSLMSQGASYEQYF	TGTGCCAGCAGCTTAATGTCCCAGGGGGCCTCCTACGAGCAGTACTTC	TRBV7-2	TRBJ2-7	NA	TRBD1
CASSPQQGTSYEQYF	TGCGCCAGCAGCCCGCAACAGGGGACCTCCTACGAGCAGTACTTC	TRBV4-1	TRBJ2-7	few	TRBD1
CASSSYNSPLHF	TGTGCCAGCAGCTCCTATAATTCACCCCTCCACTTT	TRBV7-2	TRBJ1-6	NA	NA
CASSAEGGSALYYGYTF	TGTGCCAGCAGTGCGGAAGGGGGGAGTGCTTTATACTATGGCTACACCTTC	TRBV2	TRBJ1-2	NA	NA
CASSILAGGDQPQHF	TGTGCCAGCAGTATACTTGCAGGGGGGGATCAGCCCCAGCATTTT	TRBV27	TRBJ1-5	few	TRBD1
CASSPLKAAGTDTQYF	TGTGCCAGCAGCCCCCTGAAGGCAGCAGGCACAGATACGCAGTATTTT	TRBV11-2	TRBJ2-3	NA	NA
CAGKTACSSYEQYF	TGTGCCGGGAAGACAGCTTGTAGCTCCTACGAGCAGTACTTC	TRBV21-1	TRBJ2-7	NA	NA
CASSSSGYGYTF	TGTGCCAGCAGTTCCAGTGGGTATGGCTACACCTTC	TRBV12-3/TRBV12-4	TRBJ1-2	NA	NA
CASSAAGTSTDTQYF	TGTGCCAGCAGCGCCGCGGGAACTAGCACAGATACGCAGTATTTT	TRBV9	TRBJ2-3	NA	NA
CATSRGGVKANEKLFF	TGTGCCACCAGCAGAGGAGGGGTTAAGGCTAATGAAAAACTGTTTTTT	TRBV15	TRBJ1-4	NA	NA
CATVPIGLAGANQPQHF	TGTGCCACCGTACCCATTGGGTTGGCGGGGGCCAATCAGCCCCAGCATTTT	TRBV28	TRBJ1-5	NA	NA
CASSEPGQRETSGNTIYF	TGCGCCAGCAGTGAGCCGGGACAGAGAGAAACCTCTGGAAACACCATATATTTT	TRBV10-1	TRBJ1-3	NA	TRBD1